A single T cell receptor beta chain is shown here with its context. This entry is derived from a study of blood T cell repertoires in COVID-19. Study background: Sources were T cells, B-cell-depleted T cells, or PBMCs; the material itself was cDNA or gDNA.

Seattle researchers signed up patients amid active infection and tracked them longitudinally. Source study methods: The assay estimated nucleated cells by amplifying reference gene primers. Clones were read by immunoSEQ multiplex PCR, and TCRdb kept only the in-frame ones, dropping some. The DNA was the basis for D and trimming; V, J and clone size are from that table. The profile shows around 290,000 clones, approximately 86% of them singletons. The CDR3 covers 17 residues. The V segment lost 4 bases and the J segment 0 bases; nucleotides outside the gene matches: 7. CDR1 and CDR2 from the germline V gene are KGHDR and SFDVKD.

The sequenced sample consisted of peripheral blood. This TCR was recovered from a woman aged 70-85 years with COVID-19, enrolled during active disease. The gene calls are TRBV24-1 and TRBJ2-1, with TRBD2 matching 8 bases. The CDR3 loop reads CATSDPKRGSSYNEQFF. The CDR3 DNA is TGTGCCACCAGTGACCCTAAGCGGGGGAGCTCCTACAATGAGCAGTTCTTC.